Here is one T cell receptor beta chain with its context. The immunoSEQ assay was v3. The assay was immunoSEQ multiplex PCR, and TCRdb's table has in-frame clones only and misses some. This table has 50,000 to 60,000 clones, approximately 80% appearing once. Time point: pre-treatment sample, taken before nivolumab and TIL therapy. Stage 4 NSCLC adults joined between October 2017 and January 2020. These data are taken from a study of TIL therapy for anti-PD-1-resistant metastatic lung cancer. Study summary: Patients then received nivolumab; progressors got lymphodepletion, TIL and IL-2. A few tumors were EGFR-mutant and two were ALK-rearranged.

The V end was cut by 4 bases, the J end by 7 bases, with 7 bases between. The germline V gene encodes CDR1 SNHLY and CDR2 FYNNEI. This CDR3 comprises 11 residues. This clonotype originated in a person aged 25 to 85 with non-small cell lung cancer. Sequencing used blood, obtained at baseline. The genes are TRBV2 and TRBJ1-1; no clear D. The CDR3 spells CASSVQVEAFF. For the CDR3, the DNA is TGTGCCAGCAGTGTTCAGGTTGAAGCTTTCTTT.